Following are 28 T cell receptor beta chains from one sample sequenced in a study of blood T cell repertoires in COVID-19. Method: immunoSEQ multiplex PCR; TCRdb's copy keeps in-frame clones and lacks some. The sample records roughly 430,000 clones, around 90% being singletons. Material for sequencing was PBMCs or T cells enriched from blood (not recorded which). These receptors came from a woman aged 40 to 49 with acute COVID-19.

This clone was picked up one time. The chain employs TRBV10-3 and TRBJ2-7; 9 nucleotides agree with TRBD2. V gave up 0 bases and J gave up 5 bases; unmatched junction bases: 8. From germline, CDR1 is ENHRY and CDR2 SYGVKD. CDR3 length: 16 residues. The CDR3 loop is CAISESSGGFIHEQYF. The CDR3 DNA reads as TGTGCCATCAGTGAGTCTAGCGGGGGCTTCATCCACGAGCAGTACTTC.

The CDR3 DNA is TGTGCCAGCAAAGAGACAGGGAACACTGAAGCTTTCTTT. This gives the protein CASKETGNTEAFF. This chain links TRBV6-5 with TRBJ1-1; D is perhaps TRBD1 (6 bases). V lost 7 bases, J lost 1 base, and 10 bases lay in between. The CDR3 consists of 13 residues. Germline V CDR1 and CDR2: MNHEY, SVGAGI.

The chain's CDR3 is CASSTGAGNTIYF. The CDR3 bases are TGTGCCAGTAGTACAGGGGCTGGAAACACCATATATTTT. This sequence joins TRBV19 and TRBJ1-3; D possibly corresponds to TRBD1 (6 bases). Looked up from germline, CDR1 is LNHDA and CDR2 is SQIVND (reference sequence). This CDR3 is built from 13 residues. Between the trimmed V and J ends, which lost 4 bases and 2 bases, there was a span of 6 bases.

This rearrangement joins TRBV12-3 or TRBV12-4 to TRBJ1-1; D not resolved. Trimming cost V 7 bases and J 4 bases, with 13 bases left between them. There are 13 residues in the CDR3. The CDR3 sequence is CASIGGRGTEAFF. The CDR3 nucleotides are TGTGCCAGCATTGGAGGGCGGGGCACTGAAGCTTTCTTT.

V and J are TRBV5-1 and TRBJ2-7; no definite D call. This CDR3 comprises 11 residues. Trimming pared 4 bases from V and 1 base from J, leaving 3 bases between. Germline CDR1 reads SGHRS; CDR2 reads YFSETQ. The CDR3 DNA follows: TGCGCCAGCAGCCGGTCCTACGAGCAGTACTTC. Encoded protein: CASSRSYEQYF.

The chain's CDR3 is CASSPPAGQGVGSPLHF. CDR3 DNA: TGTGCCAGCAGCCCGCCGGCGGGACAGGGAGTAGGCTCACCCCTCCACTTT. The chain has TRBV12-1 and TRBJ1-6; whether TRBD1, the table's D call, matches the DNA was not checked. TRBV12-1 is a listed pseudogene. CDR3 length equals 17 residues.

This clone was counted once. The chain is built from TRBV30 and TRBJ1-5, with TRBD1 as a possible D gene (5 bases). The CDR3 sequence is 13 residues long. Germline CDR1 reads GTSNPN; CDR2 reads SVGIG (reference sequence). Trimming took 2 bases from V and 7 from J, leaving 12 bases between them. The CDR3 bases are TGTGCCTGGAGTCGATCGGGGGGACAGCCCCAGCATTTT. This encodes CAWSRSGGQPQHF.

The gene calls are TRBV7-2 and TRBJ2-2; the D is unclear. The CDR3 contains 13 residues. Deletions cut 6 bases from V and 3 bases from J, with 8 bases between. CDR1 SGHTA and CDR2 FQGNSA come from the germline V gene. CDR3 amino acids: CASSYSDTGELFF. Here the CDR3 DNA reads TGTGCCAGCAGTTATTCGGACACCGGGGAGCTGTTTTTT.

The chain joins TRBV5-1 to TRBJ2-3; D uncertain. CDR1 and CDR2 from the germline V gene are SGHRS and YFSETQ. The CDR3 extends over 14 amino acids. Between the trimmed V and J ends, which lost 0 bases and 0 bases, there was a span of 5 bases. CDR3 region: CASSLERSTDTQYF. CDR3 sequence (DNA): TGCGCCAGCAGCTTGGAACGGAGCACAGATACGCAGTATTTT.

V and J are TRBV15 and TRBJ1-4; D gene ambiguous. V was pared by 0 bases and J by 8 bases, with 13 bases between. Germline CDR1 and CDR2: LNHNV and YYDKDF (reference sequence). This CDR3 region has 15 residues. The CDR3 nucleotides read TGTGCCACCAGCAGAGACCCACTAACGGGGGAAAAACTGTTTTTT. Its translation is CATSRDPLTGEKLFF. The whole variable domain, filled in from reference TRBV15 and TRBJ1-4, reads DAMVIQNPRYQVTQFGKPVTLSCSQTLNHNVMYWYQQKSSQAPKLLFHYYDKDFNNEADTPDNFQSRRPNTSFCFLDIRSPGLGDTAMYLCATSRDPLTGEKLFFGSGTQLSVL.

The chain combines TRBV5-4 with TRBJ1-5; possible D gene TRBD1, 6 bases. Looked up from germline, CDR1 is SGHNT and CDR2 is YYREEE (reference sequence). The CDR3 extends over 15 amino acids. V lost 8 bases to trimming and J lost 3 bases, with 18 bases between them. The CDR3 region is CASSRGGGFNQPQHF. The CDR3 bases are TGTGCCAGTAGTAGGGGAGGGGGTTTCAATCAGCCCCAGCATTTT.

This clone came up once. This rearrangement joins TRBV3-1 (or the pseudogene TRBV3-2) to TRBJ1-1, with D unresolved. V lost 0 bases, J lost 2 bases, and 10 bases lay in between. From germline, CDR1 is LGHDT and CDR2 YNNKEL (reference sequence). CDR3 length equals 15 residues. The CDR3 coding sequence is TGTGCCAGCAGCCAAGATTGGCAAATTAACACTGAAGCTTTCTTT. This codes for CASSQDWQINTEAFF.

V gene TRBV19 combines with J gene TRBJ1-2, with unresolved D. Germline loops: CDR1 LNHDA, CDR2 SQIVND (reference sequence). V lost 3 bases, J lost 1 base, and 6 bases lay in between. This CDR3 is built from 13 residues. This CDR3 reads CASSISFNYGYTF. For the CDR3, the DNA is TGTGCCAGTAGTATCTCGTTTAACTATGGCTACACCTTC. The whole variable domain, remainder taken from reference TRBV19 and TRBJ1-2, is DGGITQSPKYLFRKEGQNVTLSCEQNLNHDAMYWYRQDPGQGLRLIYYSQIVNDFQKGDIAEGYSVSREKKESFPLTVTSAQKNPTAFYLCASSISFNYGYTFGSGTRLTVV.

This chain joins TRBV20-1 and TRBJ1-3; D not certain. The CDR3 runs to 11 residues. The V gene lost 5 bases and the J gene lost 7 bases, with 9 bases spanning the gap. CDR1 is DFQATT and CDR2 is SNEGSKA in the germline V gene (reference sequence). The CDR3 reads CSAPLSNTIYF. DNA of the CDR3: TGCAGTGCTCCGCTATCGAACACCATATATTTT.

The chain employs TRBV7-8 and TRBJ2-1, with 13 bases identical to TRBD2. V lost 1 base and J lost 6; bases outside the gene matches: 3. CDR3 length: 16 residues. Germline V CDR1 and CDR2: SGHVS, FQNEAQ. The CDR3 DNA follows: TGTGCCAGCAGCTTAGGACTAGCGGGGGGCGGCAATGAGCAGTTCTTC. Its translation is CASSLGLAGGGNEQFF.

The V gene is TRBV29-1, the J gene TRBJ1-2; the D gene is possibly TRBD1 (6 bases). Germline V gene lookup returns CDR1 SQVTM and CDR2 ANQGSEA. This CDR3 is built from 13 residues. V gave up 3 bases and J gave up 8 bases, with 16 bases separating them. The CDR3 sequence: CSVEGDTRSGYTF. For the CDR3, the DNA is TGCAGCGTTGAGGGGGACACACGCTCCGGCTACACCTTC. The variable domain in full, completed from reference TRBV29-1 and TRBJ1-2, reads SAVISQKPSRDICQRGTSLTIQCQVDSQVTMMFWYRQQPGQSLTLIATANQGSEATYESGFVIDKFPISRPNLTFSTLTVSNMSPEDSSIYLCSVEGDTRSGYTFGSGTRLTVV.

The chain recombines TRBV4-1 with TRBJ1-6; TRBD1 matches at 9 bases. The CDR3 is 15 residues long. V dropped 0 bases and J dropped 13; count of bases not matched to a gene: 7. CDR1 MGHRA and CDR2 YSYEKL come from the germline V gene. This CDR3 is CASSQEGTGYTPLHF. For the CDR3, the DNA is TGCGCCAGCAGCCAAGAGGGGACAGGGTATACCCCCCTCCACTTT.

This chain uses TRBV7-6 with TRBJ2-7; 10 nucleotides align to TRBD2. V lost 1 base to trimming and J lost 3 bases; unmatched junction nucleotides: 6. This CDR3 comprises 16 residues. Germline-derived CDR1 and CDR2 are SGHVS and FNYEAQ. CDR3 sequence (DNA): TGTGCCAGCAGCTTAGATAGCGGGGGGCCAGACTACGAGCAGTACTTC. Residues: CASSLDSGGPDYEQYF. The whole variable domain, remainder taken from reference TRBV7-6 and TRBJ2-7, is GAGVSQSPRYKVTKRGQDVALRCDPISGHVSLYWYRQALGQGPEFLTYFNYEAQQDKSGLPNDRFSAERPEGSISTLTIQRTEQRDSAMYRCASSLDSGGPDYEQYFGPGTRLTVT.

The chain uses TRBV19 and TRBJ2-7; 7 bases are a match to TRBD1. Germline V gene lookup returns CDR1 LNHDA and CDR2 SQIVND (reference sequence). The CDR3 spans 13 residues. J lost 3 bases, V lost 3 bases, and 2 bases had no gene match. DNA for the CDR3: TGTGCCAGTAGTATGGGGACAGTCTACGAGCAGTACTTC. Amino acid sequence: CASSMGTVYEQYF.

This clone was found once. V and J are TRBV24-1 and TRBJ1-1; 7 bases are shared with TRBD1. Germline CDR1 is KGHDR and CDR2 is SFDVKD. The V gene end was trimmed by 4 bases and the J gene end by 5 bases; junction bases not matched to a gene: 9. CDR3 length equals 15 residues. The CDR3 reads CATSDPRGPGTEAFF. The CDR3 DNA reads TGTGCCACCAGTGACCCTAGGGGGCCTGGTACTGAAGCTTTCTTT.

This chain joins TRBV5-8 and TRBJ2-1; TRBD2 matches 9 bases. Germline V gives CDR1 SGHTS, CDR2 YDEGEE. V shed 3 bases and J 2 bases; nucleotides not matched to a gene: 3. The CDR3 is 15 amino acids. The CDR3 DNA sequence: TGTGCCAGCAGCTCCGGGACTAGCCCCTACAATGAGCAGTTCTTC. Translated: CASSSGTSPYNEQFF.

The gene calls are TRBV10-3 and TRBJ1-1; no firm D call. The CDR3 is 12 amino acids. V lost 10 bases and J lost 1, with 10 bases in between. Per the germline V gene, CDR1 is ENHRY and CDR2 is SYGVKD. In DNA form, the CDR3 reads TGTGCCACCAAGCTTCAGAACACTGAAGCTTTCTTT. Protein product: CATKLQNTEAFF.

The chain joins TRBV4-1 to TRBJ1-6, with 8 bases lining up with TRBD1. This CDR3 has 16 residues. CDR1 is MGHRA and CDR2 is YSYEKL in the germline V gene. Trimming at V came to 1 base and at J to 7 bases, leaving 6 bases not matched to a gene. The CDR3 nucleotides are TGCGCCAGCAGCCAAGCCCAGGGGGCGGGCAATTCACCCCTCCACTTT. Protein product: CASSQAQGAGNSPLHF.

This sequence joins TRBV3-1 (or the pseudogene TRBV3-2) and TRBJ2-7, with TRBD1 identical over 7 bases. The CDR3 covers 13 residues. The V and J ends lost 3 bases and 3 bases, in that order; junction bases with no gene match: 2. The germline gives CDR1 LGHDT, CDR2 YNNKEL (reference sequence). CDR3 sequence reads: CASSHWDSYEQYF. DNA for the CDR3: TGTGCCAGCAGCCATTGGGACAGCTACGAGCAGTACTTC.

This chain links TRBV10-2 with TRBJ1-1; D not certain. V lost 11 bases to trimming and J lost 2 bases, with 18 bases between them. In germline, CDR1 is WSHSY, CDR2 SAAADI. The CDR3 has 14 residues. CDR3 loop: CASQAWTPNTEAFF. In DNA, the CDR3 is TGCGCCTCCCAGGCGTGGACTCCAAACACTGAAGCTTTCTTT.

This chain links TRBV25-1 with TRBJ2-3, with TRBD2 matching 7 bases. Trimming cost V 7 bases and J 2 bases; bases outside gene matches: 9. CDR3 length equals 15 residues. Germline-derived CDR1 and CDR2 are MGHDK and SYGVNS. The chain's CDR3 is CASTFRGEFTDTQYF. DNA for the CDR3: TGTGCCAGCACGTTCCGGGGGGAATTCACAGATACGCAGTATTTT.

The rearrangement uses TRBV5-1 and TRBJ1-2; a possible D gene is TRBD1 (6 bases). Germline CDR1 SGHRS, CDR2 YFSETQ. Trimming cost V 0 bases and J 1 base, with 7 bases left between them. The CDR3 spans 14 residues. CDR3 DNA: TGCGCCAGCAGCTTGGACAGGGATAACTATGGCTACACCTTC. It codes for CASSLDRDNYGYTF.

The chain joins TRBV4-1 to TRBJ1-1; 7 bases agree with TRBD1. The germline CDR1 and CDR2 sequences are MGHRA and YSYEKL. The CDR3 extends over 16 amino acids. J gave up 7 bases and V 0 bases, and 11 bases lay outside the gene matches. The CDR3 nucleotides are TGCGCCAGCAGCCAAGATGGGCCCGGGACAGCAATTGAAGCTTTCTTT. It specifies CASSQDGPGTAIEAFF.